This T cell receptor beta chain was sequenced for a study of CD4+ T cells in melanoma. General observations from the study: In melanoma, neoantigen-specific CD4+ T cells reportedly differed in differentiation state. A reported correlation linked neoantigen-specific CD4+ T cells to CD8+, macrophage and B cell function.

Clones were sequenced by immunoSEQ multiplex PCR, and TCRdb holds only the in-frame ones, with some missing. The profile covers about 55,000 clones, with approximately 74% appearing a single time and about 5.1% taken by the ten largest. Comment on this clone: Its target is unknown.

The clonotype comes from a human donor with melanoma. The sample comprised tumor tissue.

The CDR3 coding sequence is TGTGCCAGCAGCTTCAAACAGATCTCCTACGAGCAGTACTTC. Translation: CASSFKQISYEQYF. This sequence joins TRBV11-2 and TRBJ2-7, with unresolved D. Deletions cut 3 bases from V and 0 bases from J, with 9 bases between. This CDR3 has 14 amino acids. Per germline, CDR1 SGHAT and CDR2 FQNNGV. Based on the CDR3 plus reference TRBV11-2 and TRBJ2-7, the full variable domain is EAGVAQSPRYKIIEKRQSVAFWCNPISGHATLYWYQQILGQGPKLLIQFQNNGVVDDSQLPKDRFSAERLKGVDSTLKIQPAKLEDSAVYLCASSFKQISYEQYFGPGTRLTVT.